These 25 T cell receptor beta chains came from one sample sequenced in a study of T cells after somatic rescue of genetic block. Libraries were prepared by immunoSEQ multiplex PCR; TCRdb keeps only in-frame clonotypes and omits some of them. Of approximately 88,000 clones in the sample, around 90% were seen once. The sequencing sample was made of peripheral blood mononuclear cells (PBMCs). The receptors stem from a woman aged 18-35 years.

The CDR3 DNA reads as TGCGCCAGCAGCTTGGACCGTCAGGCAGGACTAGCGGCTATTGCGGGGAGTGAGCAGTTCTTC. Amino acids: CASSLDRQAGLAAIAGSEQFF. The chain joins TRBV5-1 to TRBJ2-1; TRBD2 matches 10 bases. The CDR3 spans 21 residues. In germline, CDR1 is SGHRS, CDR2 YFSETQ. Trimming at V came to 0 bases and at J to 9 bases, leaving 24 bases not matched to a gene.

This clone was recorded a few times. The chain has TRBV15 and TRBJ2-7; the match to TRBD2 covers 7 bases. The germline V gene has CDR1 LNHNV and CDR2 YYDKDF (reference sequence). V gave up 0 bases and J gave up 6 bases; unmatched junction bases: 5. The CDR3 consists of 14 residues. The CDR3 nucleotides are TGTGCCACCAGCAGAGATGAGACTAGCTCCGAGCAGTACTTC. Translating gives CATSRDETSSEQYF.

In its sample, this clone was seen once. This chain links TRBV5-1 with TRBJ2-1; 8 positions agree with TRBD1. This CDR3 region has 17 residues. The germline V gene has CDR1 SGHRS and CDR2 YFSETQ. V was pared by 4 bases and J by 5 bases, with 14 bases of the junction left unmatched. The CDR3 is CASSLTRTGIQNNEQFF. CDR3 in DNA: TGCGCCAGCAGCCTAACGCGGACAGGGATACAAAACAATGAGCAGTTCTTC. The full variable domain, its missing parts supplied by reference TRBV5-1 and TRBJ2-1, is KAGVTQTPRYLIKTRGQQVTLSCSPISGHRSVSWYQQTPGQGLQFLFEYFSETQRNKGNFPGRFSGRQFSNSRSEMNVSTLELGDSALYLCASSLTRTGIQNNEQFFGPGTRLTVL.

CDR3 in amino acids: CASSRPGTDYGYTF. Here the CDR3 DNA reads TGCGCCAGCAGCCGACCCGGGACGGACTATGGCTACACCTTC. V usage is TRBV4-1 and J usage is TRBJ1-2; D possibly corresponds to TRBD1 (5 bases). CDR3 size: 14 residues. V lost 4 bases and J 3 bases, leaving 12 bases between the germline ends. Germline CDR1 MGHRA, CDR2 YSYEKL.

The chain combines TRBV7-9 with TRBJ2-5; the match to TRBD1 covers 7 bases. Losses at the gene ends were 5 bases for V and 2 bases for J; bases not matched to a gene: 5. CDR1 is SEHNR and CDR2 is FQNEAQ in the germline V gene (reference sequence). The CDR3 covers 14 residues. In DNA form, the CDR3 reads TGTGCCAGCAGCCCGAGGACAGGACAAGAGACCCAGTACTTC. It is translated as CASSPRTGQETQYF.

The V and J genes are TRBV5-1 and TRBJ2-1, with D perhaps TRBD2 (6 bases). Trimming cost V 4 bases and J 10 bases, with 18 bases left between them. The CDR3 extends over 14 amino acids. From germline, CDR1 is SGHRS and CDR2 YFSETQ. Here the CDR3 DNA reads TGCGCCAGCAGCCCCGGGACTCCCGCATCCGAGCAGTTCTTC. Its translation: CASSPGTPASEQFF.

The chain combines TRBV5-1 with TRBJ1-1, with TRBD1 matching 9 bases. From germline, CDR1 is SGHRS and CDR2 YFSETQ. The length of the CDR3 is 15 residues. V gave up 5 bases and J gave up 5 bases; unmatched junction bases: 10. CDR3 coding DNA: TGCGCCAGCAGTCCACAGGGGGCGCCGGGGACTGAAGCTTTCTTT. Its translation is CASSPQGAPGTEAFF.

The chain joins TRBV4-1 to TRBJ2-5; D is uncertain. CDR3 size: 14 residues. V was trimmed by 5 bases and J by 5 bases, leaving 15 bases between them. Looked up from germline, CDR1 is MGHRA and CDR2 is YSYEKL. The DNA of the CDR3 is TGCGCCAGCAGCAAACGGGTGGTCTGGGAGACCCAGTACTTC. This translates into CASSKRVVWETQYF.

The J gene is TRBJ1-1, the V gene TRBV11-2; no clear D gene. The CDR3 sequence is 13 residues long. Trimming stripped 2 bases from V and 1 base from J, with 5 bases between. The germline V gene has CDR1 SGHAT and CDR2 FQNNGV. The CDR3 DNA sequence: TGTGCCAGCAGCTTAACGGAGAACACTGAAGCTTTCTTT. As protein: CASSLTENTEAFF.

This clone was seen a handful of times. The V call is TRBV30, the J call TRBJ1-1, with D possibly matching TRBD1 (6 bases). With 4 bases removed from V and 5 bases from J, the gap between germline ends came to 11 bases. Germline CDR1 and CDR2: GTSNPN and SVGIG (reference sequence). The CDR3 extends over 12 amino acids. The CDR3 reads CAWTRGGTEAFF. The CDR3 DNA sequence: TGTGCCTGGACCAGGGGTGGGACTGAAGCTTTCTTT.

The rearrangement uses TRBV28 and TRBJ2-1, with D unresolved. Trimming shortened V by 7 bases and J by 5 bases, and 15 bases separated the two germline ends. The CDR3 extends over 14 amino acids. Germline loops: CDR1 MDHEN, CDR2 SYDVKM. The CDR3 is CASIGRDGNNEQFF. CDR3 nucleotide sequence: TGTGCCAGCATCGGGCGCGACGGAAACAATGAGCAGTTCTTC.

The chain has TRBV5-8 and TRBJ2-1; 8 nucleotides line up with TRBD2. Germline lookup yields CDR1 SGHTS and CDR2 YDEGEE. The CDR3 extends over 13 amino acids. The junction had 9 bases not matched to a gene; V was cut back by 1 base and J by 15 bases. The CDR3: CASSLNPGTRPFF. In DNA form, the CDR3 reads TGTGCCAGCAGCTTGAATCCCGGGACTAGACCGTTCTTC.

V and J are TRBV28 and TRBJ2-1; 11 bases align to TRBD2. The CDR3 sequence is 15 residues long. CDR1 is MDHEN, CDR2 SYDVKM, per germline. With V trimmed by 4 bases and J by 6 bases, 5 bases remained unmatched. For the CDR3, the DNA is TGTGCCAGCAGTTCCCCGGGACTAGCGGTCAATGAGCAGTTCTTC. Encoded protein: CASSSPGLAVNEQFF. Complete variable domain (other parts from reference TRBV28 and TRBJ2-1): DVKVTQSSRYLVKRTGEKVFLECVQDMDHENMFWYRQDPGLGLRLIYFSYDVKMKEKGDIPEGYSVSREKKERFSLILESASTNQTSMYLCASSSPGLAVNEQFFGPGTRLTVL.

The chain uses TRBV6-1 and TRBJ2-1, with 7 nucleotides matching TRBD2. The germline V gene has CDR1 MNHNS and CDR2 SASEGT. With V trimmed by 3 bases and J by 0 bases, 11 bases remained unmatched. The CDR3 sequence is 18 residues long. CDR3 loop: CASSDPSLAPSSYNEQFF. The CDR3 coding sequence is TGTGCCAGCAGTGATCCCTCACTAGCGCCCAGCTCCTACAATGAGCAGTTCTTC.

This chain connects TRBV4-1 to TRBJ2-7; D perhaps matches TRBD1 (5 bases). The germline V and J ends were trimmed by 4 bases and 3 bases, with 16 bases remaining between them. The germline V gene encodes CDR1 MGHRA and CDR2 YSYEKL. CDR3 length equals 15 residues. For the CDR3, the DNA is TGCGCCAGCAGCCTTGGTGGCCAGGGAATCTACGAGCAGTACTTC. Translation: CASSLGGQGIYEQYF.

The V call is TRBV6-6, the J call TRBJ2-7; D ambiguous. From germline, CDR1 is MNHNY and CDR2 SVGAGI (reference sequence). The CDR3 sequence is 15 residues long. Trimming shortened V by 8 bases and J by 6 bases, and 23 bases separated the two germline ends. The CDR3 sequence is CASRKYEARFGEQYF. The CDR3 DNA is TGTGCCAGCCGAAAGTATGAGGCGCGCTTCGGCGAGCAGTACTTC.

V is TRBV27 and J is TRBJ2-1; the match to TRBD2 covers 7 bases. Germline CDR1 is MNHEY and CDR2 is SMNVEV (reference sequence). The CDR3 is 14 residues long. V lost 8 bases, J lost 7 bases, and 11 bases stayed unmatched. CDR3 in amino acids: CASSGGGSANEQFF. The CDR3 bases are TGTGCCAGCTCCGGAGGCGGGAGTGCGAATGAGCAGTTCTTC.

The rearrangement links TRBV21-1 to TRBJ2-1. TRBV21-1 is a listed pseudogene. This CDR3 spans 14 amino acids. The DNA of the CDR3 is TGTGCCAGCGCTTGGGACCTCGCCTACAATGAGCAGTTCTTC. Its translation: CASAWDLAYNEQFF.

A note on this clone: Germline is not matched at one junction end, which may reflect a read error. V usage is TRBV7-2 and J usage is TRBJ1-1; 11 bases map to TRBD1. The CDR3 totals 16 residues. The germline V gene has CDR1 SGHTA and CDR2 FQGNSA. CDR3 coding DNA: TGTGCCAGCAGATTAGGGACAGGGGGACGTGGCACTGAAGCTTTCTTT. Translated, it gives CASRLGTGGRGTEAFF. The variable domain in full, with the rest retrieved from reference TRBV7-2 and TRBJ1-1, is GAGVSQSPSNKVTEKGKDVELRCDPISGHTALYWYRQSLGQGLEFLIYFQGNSAPDKSGLPSDRFSAERTGGSVSTLTIQRTQQEDSAVYLCASRLGTGGRGTEAFFGQGTRLTVV.

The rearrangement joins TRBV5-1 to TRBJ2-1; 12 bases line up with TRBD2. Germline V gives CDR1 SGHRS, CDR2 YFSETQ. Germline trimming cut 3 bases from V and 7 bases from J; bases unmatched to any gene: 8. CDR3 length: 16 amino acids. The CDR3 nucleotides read TGCGCCAGCAGCTGGATACTAGCGGGAGGAGGGAATGAGCAGTTCTTC. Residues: CASSWILAGGGNEQFF.

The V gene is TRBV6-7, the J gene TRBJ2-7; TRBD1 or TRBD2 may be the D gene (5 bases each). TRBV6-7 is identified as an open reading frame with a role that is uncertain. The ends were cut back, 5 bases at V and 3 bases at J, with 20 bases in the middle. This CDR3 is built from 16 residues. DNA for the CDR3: TGTGCCAGCAGTGACCCCTTTAGAGGGGCCGACTACGAGCAGTACTTC. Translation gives CASSDPFRGADYEQYF.

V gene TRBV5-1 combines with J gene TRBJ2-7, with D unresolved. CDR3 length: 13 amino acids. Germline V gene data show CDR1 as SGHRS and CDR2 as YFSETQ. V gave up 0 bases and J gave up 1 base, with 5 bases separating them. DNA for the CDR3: TGCGCCAGCAGCTTGGGTATTTCCTACGAGCAGTACTTC. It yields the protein CASSLGISYEQYF.

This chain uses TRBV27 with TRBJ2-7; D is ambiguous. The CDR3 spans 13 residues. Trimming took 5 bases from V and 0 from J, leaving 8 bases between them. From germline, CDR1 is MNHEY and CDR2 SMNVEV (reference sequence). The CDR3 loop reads CASSAQLSYEQYF. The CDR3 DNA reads TGTGCCAGCAGTGCCCAACTCTCCTACGAGCAGTACTTC.

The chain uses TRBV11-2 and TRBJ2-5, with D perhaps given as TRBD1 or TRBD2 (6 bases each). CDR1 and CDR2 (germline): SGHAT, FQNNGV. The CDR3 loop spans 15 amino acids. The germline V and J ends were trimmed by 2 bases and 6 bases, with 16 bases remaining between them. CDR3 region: CASSLSAGGDKTQYF. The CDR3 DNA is TGTGCCAGCAGCTTATCTGCCGGGGGCGACAAGACCCAGTACTTC.

This CDR3 is CATSRPLEAGGWNEQFF. CDR3 nucleotides: TGTGCCACCAGCAGACCCCTTGAGGCGGGAGGGTGGAATGAGCAGTTCTTC. The chain uses TRBV15 and TRBJ2-1; 9 bases line up with TRBD2. This CDR3 has 17 amino acids. V lost 2 bases and J lost 7; bases outside the gene matches: 12. CDR1 is LNHNV, CDR2 YYDKDF, per germline (reference sequence).